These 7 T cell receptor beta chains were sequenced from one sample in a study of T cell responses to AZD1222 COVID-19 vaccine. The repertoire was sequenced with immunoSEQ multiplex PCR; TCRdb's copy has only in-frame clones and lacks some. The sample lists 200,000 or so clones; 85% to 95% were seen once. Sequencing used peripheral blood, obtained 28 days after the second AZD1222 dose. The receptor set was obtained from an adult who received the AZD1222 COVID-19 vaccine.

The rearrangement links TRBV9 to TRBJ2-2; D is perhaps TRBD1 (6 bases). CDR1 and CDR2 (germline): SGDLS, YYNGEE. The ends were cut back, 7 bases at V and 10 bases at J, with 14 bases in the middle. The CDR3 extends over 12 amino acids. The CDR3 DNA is TGTGCCAGCCGCAGGGGCAGGGAGGAGCTGTTTTTT. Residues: CASRRGREELFF.

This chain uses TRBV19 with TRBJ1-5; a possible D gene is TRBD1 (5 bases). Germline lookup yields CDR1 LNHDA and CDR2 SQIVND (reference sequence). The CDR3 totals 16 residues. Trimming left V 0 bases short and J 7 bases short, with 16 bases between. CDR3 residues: CASSIDATRVGQPQHF. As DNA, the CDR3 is TGTGCCAGTAGTATAGATGCCACCAGGGTCGGGCAGCCCCAGCATTTT.

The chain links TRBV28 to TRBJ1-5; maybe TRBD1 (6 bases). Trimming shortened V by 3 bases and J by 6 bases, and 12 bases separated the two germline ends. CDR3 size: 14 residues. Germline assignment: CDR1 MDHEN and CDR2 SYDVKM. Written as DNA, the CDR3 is TGTGCCAGCAGTTTCCGAAGCAGGGGTCAGCCCCAGCATTTT. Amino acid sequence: CASSFRSRGQPQHF.

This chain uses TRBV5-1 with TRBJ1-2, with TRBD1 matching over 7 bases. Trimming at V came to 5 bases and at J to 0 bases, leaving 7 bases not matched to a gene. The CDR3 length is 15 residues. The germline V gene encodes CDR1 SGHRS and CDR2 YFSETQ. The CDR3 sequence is CASSEGASPNYGYTF. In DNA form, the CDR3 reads TGCGCCAGCAGTGAGGGGGCGTCCCCTAACTATGGCTACACCTTC.

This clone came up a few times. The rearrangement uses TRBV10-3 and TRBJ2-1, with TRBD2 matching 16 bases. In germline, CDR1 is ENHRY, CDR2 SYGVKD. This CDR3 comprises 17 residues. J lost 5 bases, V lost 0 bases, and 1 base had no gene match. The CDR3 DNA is TGTGCCATCAGTGAGTCAGGGACTAGCGGGGGGGACAATGAGCAGTTCTTC. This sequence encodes CAISESGTSGGDNEQFF.

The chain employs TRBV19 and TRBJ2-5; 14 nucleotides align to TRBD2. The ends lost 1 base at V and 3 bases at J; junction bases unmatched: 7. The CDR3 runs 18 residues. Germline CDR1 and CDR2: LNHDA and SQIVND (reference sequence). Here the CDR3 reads CASSIVGGTSGSKETQYF. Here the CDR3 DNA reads TGTGCCAGTAGTATAGTGGGGGGGACTAGCGGGAGCAAAGAGACCCAGTACTTC.

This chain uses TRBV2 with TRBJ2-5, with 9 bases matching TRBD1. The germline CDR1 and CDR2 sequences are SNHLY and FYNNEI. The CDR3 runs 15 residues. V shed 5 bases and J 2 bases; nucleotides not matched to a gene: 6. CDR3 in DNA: TGTGCCAGCAGTTTCCGGGACAGGGAGCAAGAGACCCAGTACTTC. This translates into CASSFRDREQETQYF.